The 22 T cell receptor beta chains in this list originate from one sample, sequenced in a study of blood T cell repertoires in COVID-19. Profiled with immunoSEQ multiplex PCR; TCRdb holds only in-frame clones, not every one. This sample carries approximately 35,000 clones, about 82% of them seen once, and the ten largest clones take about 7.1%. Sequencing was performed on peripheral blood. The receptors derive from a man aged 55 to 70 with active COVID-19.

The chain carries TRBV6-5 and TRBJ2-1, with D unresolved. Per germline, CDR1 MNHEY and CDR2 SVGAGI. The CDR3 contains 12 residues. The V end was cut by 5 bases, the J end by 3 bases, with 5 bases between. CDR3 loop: CASSNSYNEQFF. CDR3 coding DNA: TGTGCCAGCAGTAACAGCTACAATGAGCAGTTCTTC.

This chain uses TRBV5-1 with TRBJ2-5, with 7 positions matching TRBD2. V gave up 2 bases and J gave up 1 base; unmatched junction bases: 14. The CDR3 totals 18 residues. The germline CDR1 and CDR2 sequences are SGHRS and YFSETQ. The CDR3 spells CASSFTSSGGPLQETQYF. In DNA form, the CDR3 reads TGCGCCAGCAGCTTCACCTCTAGCGGAGGCCCCCTCCAAGAGACCCAGTACTTC.

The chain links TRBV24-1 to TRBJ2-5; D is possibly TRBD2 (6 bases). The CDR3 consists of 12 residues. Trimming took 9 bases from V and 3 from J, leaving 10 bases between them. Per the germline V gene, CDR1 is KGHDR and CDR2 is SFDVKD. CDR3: CATGGGEETQYF. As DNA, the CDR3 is TGTGCCACCGGGGGAGGTGAAGAGACCCAGTACTTC.

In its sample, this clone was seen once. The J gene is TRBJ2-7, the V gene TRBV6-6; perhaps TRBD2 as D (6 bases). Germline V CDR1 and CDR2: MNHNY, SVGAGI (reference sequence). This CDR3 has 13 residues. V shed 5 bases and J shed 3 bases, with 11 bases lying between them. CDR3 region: CASSTPGLYEQYF. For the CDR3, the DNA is TGTGCCAGCAGTACTCCGGGACTCTACGAGCAGTACTTC.

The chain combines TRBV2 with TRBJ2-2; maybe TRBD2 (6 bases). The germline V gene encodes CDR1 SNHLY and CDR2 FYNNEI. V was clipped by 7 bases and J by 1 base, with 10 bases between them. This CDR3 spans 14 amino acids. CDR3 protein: CASKLARNTGELFF. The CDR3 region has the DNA TGTGCCAGCAAGCTAGCGAGGAACACCGGGGAGCTGTTTTTT.

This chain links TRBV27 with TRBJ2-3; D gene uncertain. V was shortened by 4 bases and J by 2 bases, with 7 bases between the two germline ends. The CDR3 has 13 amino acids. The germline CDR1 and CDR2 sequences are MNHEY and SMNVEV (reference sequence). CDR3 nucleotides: TGTGCCAGCAGTTGGGCATACACAGATACGCAGTATTTT. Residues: CASSWAYTDTQYF.

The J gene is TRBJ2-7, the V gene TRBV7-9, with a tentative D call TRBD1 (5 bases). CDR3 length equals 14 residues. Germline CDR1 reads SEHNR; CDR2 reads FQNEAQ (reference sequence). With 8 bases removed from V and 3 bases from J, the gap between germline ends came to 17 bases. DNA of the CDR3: TGTGCCAGCGCAGGGATTAGAGAGTTCTACGAGCAGTACTTC. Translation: CASAGIREFYEQYF.

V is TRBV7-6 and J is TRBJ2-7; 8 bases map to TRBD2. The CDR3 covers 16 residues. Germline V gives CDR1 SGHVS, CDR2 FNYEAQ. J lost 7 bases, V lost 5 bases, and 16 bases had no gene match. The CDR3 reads CASSPRPREGTWEQYV. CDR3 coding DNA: TGTGCCAGCAGCCCAAGGCCTCGGGAGGGTACGTGGGAGCAGTACGTC.

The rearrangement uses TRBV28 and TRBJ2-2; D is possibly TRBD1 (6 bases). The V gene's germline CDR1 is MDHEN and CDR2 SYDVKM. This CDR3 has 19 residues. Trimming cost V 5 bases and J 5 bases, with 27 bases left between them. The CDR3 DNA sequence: TGTGCCAGCAGTCTCCTCCACTTACAGGGAAACCTCGGGACCGGGGAGCTGTTTTTT. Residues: CASSLLHLQGNLGTGELFF.

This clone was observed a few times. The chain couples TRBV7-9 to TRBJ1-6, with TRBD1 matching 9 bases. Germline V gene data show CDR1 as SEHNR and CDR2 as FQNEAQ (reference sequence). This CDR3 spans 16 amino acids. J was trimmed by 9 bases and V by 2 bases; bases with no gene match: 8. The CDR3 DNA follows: TGTGCCAGCAGCTTACAGCAGGGACAGGGTGGTTCACCCCTCCACTTT. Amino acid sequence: CASSLQQGQGGSPLHF.

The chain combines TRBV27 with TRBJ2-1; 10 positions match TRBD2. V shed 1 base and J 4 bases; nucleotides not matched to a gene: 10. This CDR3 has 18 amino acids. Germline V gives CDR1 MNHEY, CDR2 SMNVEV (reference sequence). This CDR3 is CASSLFVASGRGYNEQFF. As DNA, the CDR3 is TGTGCCAGCAGTTTATTTGTGGCTAGCGGGAGAGGGTACAATGAGCAGTTCTTC.

CDR3 in amino acids: CASRMLALETQYF. CDR3 sequence (DNA): TGTGCCAGCAGGATGCTAGCGTTGGAGACCCAGTACTTC. The chain links TRBV28 to TRBJ2-5, with D possibly being TRBD2 (6 bases). The germline V gene encodes CDR1 MDHEN and CDR2 SYDVKM. Trimming cost V 6 bases and J 5 bases, with 13 bases left between them. CDR3 length equals 13 residues.

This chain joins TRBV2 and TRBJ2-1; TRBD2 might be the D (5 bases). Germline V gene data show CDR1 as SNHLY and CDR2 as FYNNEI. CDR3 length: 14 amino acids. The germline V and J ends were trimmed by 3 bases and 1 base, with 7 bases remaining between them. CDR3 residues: CASSDRTSYNEQFF. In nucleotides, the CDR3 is TGTGCCAGCAGTGATAGGACTTCCTACAATGAGCAGTTCTTC.

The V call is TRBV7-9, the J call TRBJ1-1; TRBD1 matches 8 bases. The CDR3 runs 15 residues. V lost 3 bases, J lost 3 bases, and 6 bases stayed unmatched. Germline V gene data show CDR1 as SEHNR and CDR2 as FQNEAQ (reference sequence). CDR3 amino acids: CASSFPGGADTEAFF. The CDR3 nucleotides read TGTGCCAGCAGCTTCCCAGGGGGCGCGGACACTGAAGCTTTCTTT.

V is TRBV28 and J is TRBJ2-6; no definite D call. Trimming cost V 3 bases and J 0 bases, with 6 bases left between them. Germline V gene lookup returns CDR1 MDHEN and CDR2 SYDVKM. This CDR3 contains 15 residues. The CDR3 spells CASSLASSGANVLTF. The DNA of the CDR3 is TGTGCCAGCAGTTTGGCAAGCTCTGGGGCCAACGTCCTGACTTTC. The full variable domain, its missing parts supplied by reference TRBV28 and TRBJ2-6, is DVKVTQSSRYLVKRTGEKVFLECVQDMDHENMFWYRQDPGLGLRLIYFSYDVKMKEKGDIPEGYSVSREKKERFSLILESASTNQTSMYLCASSLASSGANVLTFGAGSRLTVL.

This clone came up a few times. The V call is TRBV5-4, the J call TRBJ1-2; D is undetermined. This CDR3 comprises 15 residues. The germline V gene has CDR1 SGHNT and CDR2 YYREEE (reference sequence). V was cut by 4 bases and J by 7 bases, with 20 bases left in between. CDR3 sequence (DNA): TGTGCCAGCAGCACACGAGCGGGCAGCTCGTCTGGCTACACCTTC. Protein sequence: CASSTRAGSSSGYTF.

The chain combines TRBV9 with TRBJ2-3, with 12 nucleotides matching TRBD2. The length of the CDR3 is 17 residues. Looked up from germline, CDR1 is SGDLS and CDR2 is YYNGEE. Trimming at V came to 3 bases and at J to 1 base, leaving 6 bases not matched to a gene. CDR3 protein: CASSARLAGVGTDTQYF. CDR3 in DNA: TGTGCCAGCAGCGCCCGACTAGCGGGAGTGGGCACAGATACGCAGTATTTT.

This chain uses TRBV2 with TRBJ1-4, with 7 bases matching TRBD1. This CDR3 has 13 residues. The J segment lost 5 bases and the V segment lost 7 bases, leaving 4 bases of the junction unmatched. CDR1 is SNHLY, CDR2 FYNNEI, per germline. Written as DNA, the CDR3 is TGTGCCAGCATCCCGACAGGGAATGAAAAACTGTTTTTT. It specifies CASIPTGNEKLFF.

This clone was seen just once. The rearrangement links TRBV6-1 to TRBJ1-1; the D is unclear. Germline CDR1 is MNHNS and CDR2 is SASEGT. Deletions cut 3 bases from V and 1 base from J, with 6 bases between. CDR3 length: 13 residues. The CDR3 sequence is CASSEQRNTEAFF. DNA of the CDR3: TGTGCCAGCAGTGAGCAGCGGAACACTGAAGCTTTCTTT.

CDR3 nucleotide sequence: TGTGCCAGCAGTCAGGGTGCGGAACTGTTTTTT. Its translation is CASSQGAELFF. J is TRBJ1-4 and V is TRBV6-5; a possible D gene is TRBD1 (5 bases). Germline values: CDR1 MNHEY, CDR2 SVGAGI. V lost 5 bases, J lost 12 bases, and 10 bases lay in between. CDR3 length: 11 residues.

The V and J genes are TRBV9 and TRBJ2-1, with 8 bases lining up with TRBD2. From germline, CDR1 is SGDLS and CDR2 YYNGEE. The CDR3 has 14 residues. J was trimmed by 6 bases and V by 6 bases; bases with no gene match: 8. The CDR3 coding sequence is TGTGCCAGCACAAGCGGGAGAGGGGTCAATGAGCAGTTCTTC. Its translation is CASTSGRGVNEQFF.

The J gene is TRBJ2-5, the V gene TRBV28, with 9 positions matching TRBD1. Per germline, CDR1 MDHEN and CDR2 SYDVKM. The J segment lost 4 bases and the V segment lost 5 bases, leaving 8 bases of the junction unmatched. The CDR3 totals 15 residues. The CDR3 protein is CASSGGTGRGETQYF. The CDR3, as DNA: TGTGCCAGCAGTGGAGGGACAGGGCGTGGAGAGACCCAGTACTTC. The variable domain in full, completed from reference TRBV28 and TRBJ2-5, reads DVKVTQSSRYLVKRTGEKVFLECVQDMDHENMFWYRQDPGLGLRLIYFSYDVKMKEKGDIPEGYSVSREKKERFSLILESASTNQTSMYLCASSGGTGRGETQYFGPGTRLLVL.